This entry lists 5 T cell receptor beta chains sequenced from one sample in a study of T cells in Graves' hyperthyroidism and ophthalmopathy. RNA transcripts yielded amplified TCR beta CDR3 regions. Carried out on the TCR CDR3, a first-round RT-PCR used the HTBI primer set. TCRdb used MiXCR to reprocess the multiplex PCR reads, holding one entry per CDR3 protein. Of approximately 400,000 distinct CDR3 sequences detected, just under 25% appear once; the ten largest clones hold about 73%. What was sequenced was blood. Receptors originate from a man between 50 and 59 years old with Graves' hyperthyroidism.

The chain uses TRBV12-3 or TRBV12-4 and TRBJ2-1; 9 positions match TRBD1. The CDR3 totals 13 residues. Trimming at V came to 7 bases and at J to 7 bases, leaving 5 bases not matched to a gene. CDR3 region: CASNRDRENEQFF. The CDR3 bases are TGTGCCAGCAACCGGGACAGGGAGAATGAGCAGTTCTTC.

In this sample, this clonotype turned up many times. The DNA of the CDR3 is TGTGCCAGCAGCGGTGGGGGCAGGGCTTGGGGCTACACCTTC. Its translation is CASSGGGRAWGYTF. The J gene is TRBJ1-2, the V gene TRBV9; a possible D gene is TRBD1 (6 bases). Looked up from germline, CDR1 is SGDLS and CDR2 is YYNGEE. CDR3 length: 14 amino acids. Trimming removed 3 bases from V and 8 bases from J, with 17 bases in between.

At least ten counts were recorded for this clonotype. The chain uses TRBV11-2 and TRBJ2-1; possibly TRBD1 for D (5 bases). The CDR3 has 14 residues. The germline V and J ends were trimmed by 0 bases and 6 bases, with 9 bases remaining between them. The germline CDR1 and CDR2 sequences are SGHAT and FQNNGV. CDR3 loop: CASSLEQVGNEQFF. CDR3 nucleotides: TGTGCCAGCAGCTTAGAACAGGTGGGCAATGAGCAGTTCTTC. Complete variable domain (other parts from reference TRBV11-2 and TRBJ2-1): EAGVAQSPRYKIIEKRQSVAFWCNPISGHATLYWYQQILGQGPKLLIQFQNNGVVDDSQLPKDRFSAERLKGVDSTLKIQPAKLEDSAVYLCASSLEQVGNEQFFGPGTRLTVL.

This chain connects TRBV11-2 to TRBJ2-6; D remains ambiguous. V was pared by 1 base and J by 0 bases, with 4 bases between. There are 15 residues in the CDR3. Germline V CDR1 and CDR2: SGHAT, FQNNGV. CDR3 sequence: CASSLAHSGANVLTF. CDR3 bases: TGTGCCAGCAGCTTAGCGCACTCTGGGGCCAACGTCCTGACTTTC.

In its sample, this clonotype was seen a few times. DNA of the CDR3: TGTGCCAGCAGCCAAGACAGCTATAATTCACCCCTCCACTTT. Protein product: CASSQDSYNSPLHF. V usage is TRBV3-1 and J usage is TRBJ1-6; no firm D call. Trimming pared 0 bases from V and 3 bases from J, leaving 3 bases between. Germline lookup yields CDR1 LGHDT and CDR2 YNNKEL (reference sequence). CDR3 length equals 14 residues.